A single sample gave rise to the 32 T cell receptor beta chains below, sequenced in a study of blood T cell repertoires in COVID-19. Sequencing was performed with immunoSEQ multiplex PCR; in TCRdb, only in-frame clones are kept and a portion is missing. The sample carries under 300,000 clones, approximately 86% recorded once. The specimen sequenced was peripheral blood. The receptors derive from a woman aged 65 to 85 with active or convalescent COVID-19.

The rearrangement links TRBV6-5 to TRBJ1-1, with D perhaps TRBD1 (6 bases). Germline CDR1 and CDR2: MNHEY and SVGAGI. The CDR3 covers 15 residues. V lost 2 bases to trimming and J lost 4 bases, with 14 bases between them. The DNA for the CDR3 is TGTGCCAGCAGTTACGGGGGAGGGGGATTCACTGAAGCTTTCTTT. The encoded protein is CASSYGGGGFTEAFF.

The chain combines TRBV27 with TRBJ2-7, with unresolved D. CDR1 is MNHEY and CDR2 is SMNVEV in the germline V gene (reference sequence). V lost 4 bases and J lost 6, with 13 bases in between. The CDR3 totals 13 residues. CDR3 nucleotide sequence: TGTGCCAGCAGTTCCCAGGTCGGAAGCGAGCAGTACTTC. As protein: CASSSQVGSEQYF.

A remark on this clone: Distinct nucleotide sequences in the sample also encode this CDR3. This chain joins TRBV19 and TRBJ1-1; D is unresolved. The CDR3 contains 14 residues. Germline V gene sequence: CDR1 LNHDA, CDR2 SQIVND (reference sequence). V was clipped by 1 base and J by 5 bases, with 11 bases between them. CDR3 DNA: TGTGCCAGTAGTATAGCGGGTGGAGGAACTGAAGCTTTCTTT. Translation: CASSIAGGGTEAFF.

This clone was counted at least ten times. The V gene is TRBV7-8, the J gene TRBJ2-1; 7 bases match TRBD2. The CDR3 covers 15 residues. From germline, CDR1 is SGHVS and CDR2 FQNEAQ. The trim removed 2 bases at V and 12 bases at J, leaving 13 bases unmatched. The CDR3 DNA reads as TGTGCCAGCAGCTTACTCCCTGGACCACCGGGGGGGCAGTTCTTC. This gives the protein CASSLLPGPPGGQFF. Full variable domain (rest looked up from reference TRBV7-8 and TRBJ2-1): GAGVSQSPRYKVAKRGQDVALRCDPISGHVSLFWYQQALGQGPEFLTYFQNEAQLDKSGLPSDRFFAERPEGSVSTLKIQRTQQEDSAVYLCASSLLPGPPGGQFFGPGTRLTVL.

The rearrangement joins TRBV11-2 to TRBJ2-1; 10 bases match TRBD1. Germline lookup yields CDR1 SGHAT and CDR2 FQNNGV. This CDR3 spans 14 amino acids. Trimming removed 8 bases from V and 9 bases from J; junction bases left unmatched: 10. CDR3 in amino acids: CASAQRQGALEQFF. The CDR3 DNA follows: TGTGCCAGCGCACAACGACAGGGGGCGCTTGAGCAGTTCTTC.

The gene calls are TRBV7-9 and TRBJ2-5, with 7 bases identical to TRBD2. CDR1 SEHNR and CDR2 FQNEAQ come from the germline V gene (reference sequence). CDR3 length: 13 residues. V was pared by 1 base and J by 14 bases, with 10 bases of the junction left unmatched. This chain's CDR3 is CASSLVYRDYLYF. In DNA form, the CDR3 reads TGTGCCAGCAGCTTAGTATATCGGGACTACCTCTACTTC.

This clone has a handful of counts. CDR3 nucleotides: TGTGCCAGCAGCCGTGGGGCGGGGAGGGAAGCTTTCTTT. Translation: CASSRGAGREAFF. The V call is TRBV7-9, the J call TRBJ1-1; a weak D match, TRBD1 (5 bases). Trimming shortened V by 5 bases and J by 8 bases, and 15 bases separated the two germline ends. Germline CDR1 SEHNR, CDR2 FQNEAQ (reference sequence). The CDR3 is 13 amino acids.

CDR3 in DNA: TGTGCCAGTAGTATTCCGGGAAGTCCACCAGCCAAAAACATTCAGTACTTC. Protein product: CASSIPGSPPAKNIQYF. The rearrangement uses TRBV19 and TRBJ2-4, with a possible D match to TRBD2 (5 bases). The CDR3 consists of 17 residues. Trimming stripped 3 bases from V and 0 bases from J, with 15 bases between. Germline CDR1 is LNHDA and CDR2 is SQIVND (reference sequence).

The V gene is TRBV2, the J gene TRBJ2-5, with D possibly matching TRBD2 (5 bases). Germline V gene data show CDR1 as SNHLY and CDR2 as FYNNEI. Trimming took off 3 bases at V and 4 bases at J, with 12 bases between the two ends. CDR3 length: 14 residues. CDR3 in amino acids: CASSDGGYRETQYF. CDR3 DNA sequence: TGTGCCAGCAGTGATGGCGGGTATAGAGAGACCCAGTACTTC.

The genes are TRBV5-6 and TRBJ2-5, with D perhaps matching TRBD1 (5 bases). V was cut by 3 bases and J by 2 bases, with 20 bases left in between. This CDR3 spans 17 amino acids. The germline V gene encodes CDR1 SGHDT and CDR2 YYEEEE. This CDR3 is CASSSLQGARLQETQYF. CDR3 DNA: TGTGCCAGCAGCTCCTTACAAGGGGCTCGCCTTCAAGAGACCCAGTACTTC.

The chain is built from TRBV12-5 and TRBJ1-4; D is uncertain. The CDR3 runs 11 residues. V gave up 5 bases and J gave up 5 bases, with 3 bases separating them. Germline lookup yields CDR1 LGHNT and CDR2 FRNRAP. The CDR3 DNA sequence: TGTGCTAGTGGTCGGAATGAAAAACTGTTTTTT. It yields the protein CASGRNEKLFF.

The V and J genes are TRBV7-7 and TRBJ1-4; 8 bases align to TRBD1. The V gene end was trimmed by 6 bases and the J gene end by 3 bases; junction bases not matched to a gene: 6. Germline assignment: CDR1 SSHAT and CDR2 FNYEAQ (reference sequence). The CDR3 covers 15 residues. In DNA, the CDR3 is TGTGCCAGCAGTCGAAAGACAGGGGCTAATGAAAAACTGTTTTTT. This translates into CASSRKTGANEKLFF.

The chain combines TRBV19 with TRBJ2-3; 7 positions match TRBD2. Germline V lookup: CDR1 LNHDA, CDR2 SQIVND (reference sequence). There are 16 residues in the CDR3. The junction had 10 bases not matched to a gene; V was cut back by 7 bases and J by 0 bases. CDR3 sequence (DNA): TGTGCCAGTACGGATCGAGGAGCGGGGAGCACAGATACGCAGTATTTT. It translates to CASTDRGAGSTDTQYF.

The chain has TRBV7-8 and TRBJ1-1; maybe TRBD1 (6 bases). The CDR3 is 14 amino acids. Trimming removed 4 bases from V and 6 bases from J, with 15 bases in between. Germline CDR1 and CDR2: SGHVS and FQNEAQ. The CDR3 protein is CASSSKRGGSEAFF. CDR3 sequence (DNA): TGTGCCAGCAGCTCAAAAAGGGGGGGCTCTGAAGCTTTCTTT.

CDR3 protein: CASSLGIGASNSPLHF. CDR3 sequence (DNA): TGTGCCAGCAGCTTAGGGATAGGAGCCTCTAATTCACCCCTCCACTTT. This sequence joins TRBV7-8 and TRBJ1-6, with D unresolved. V was clipped by 1 base and J by 6 bases, with 13 bases between them. Looked up from germline, CDR1 is SGHVS and CDR2 is FQNEAQ. CDR3 size: 16 residues.

The CDR3 DNA reads TGCAGCGTTGATGCTACAGGGGATACGCAGTATTTT. It codes for CSVDATGDTQYF. The chain has TRBV29-1 and TRBJ2-3; weak D call: TRBD1 (6 bases). Germline CDR1 SQVTM, CDR2 ANQGSEA. V lost 3 bases, J lost 6 bases, and 10 bases lay in between. The CDR3 covers 12 residues.

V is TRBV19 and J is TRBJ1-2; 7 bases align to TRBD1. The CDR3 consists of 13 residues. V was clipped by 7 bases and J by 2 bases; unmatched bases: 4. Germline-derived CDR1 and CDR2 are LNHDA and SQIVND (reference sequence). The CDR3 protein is CASTRTGNYGYTF. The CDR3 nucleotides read TGTGCCAGTACCAGGACAGGAAACTATGGCTACACCTTC.

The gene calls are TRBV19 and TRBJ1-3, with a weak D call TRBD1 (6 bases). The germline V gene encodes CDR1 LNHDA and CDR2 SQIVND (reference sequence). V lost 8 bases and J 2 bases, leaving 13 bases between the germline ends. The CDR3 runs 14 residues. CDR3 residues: CASEAGGTGNTIYF. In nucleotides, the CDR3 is TGTGCCAGTGAGGCGGGGGGCACTGGAAACACCATATATTTT.

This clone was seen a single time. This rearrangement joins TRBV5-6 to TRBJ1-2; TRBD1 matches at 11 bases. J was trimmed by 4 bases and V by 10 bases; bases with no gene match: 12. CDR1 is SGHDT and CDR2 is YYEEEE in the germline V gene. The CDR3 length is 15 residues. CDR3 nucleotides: TGTGCCGTCGGGACAGGGGGATCAGGAGGCTATGGCTACACCTTC. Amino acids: CAVGTGGSGGYGYTF.

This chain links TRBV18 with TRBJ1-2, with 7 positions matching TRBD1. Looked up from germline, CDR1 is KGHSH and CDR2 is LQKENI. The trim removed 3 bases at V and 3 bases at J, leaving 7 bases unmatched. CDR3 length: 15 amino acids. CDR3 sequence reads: CASSPPGQMDYGYTF. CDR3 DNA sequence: TGTGCCAGCTCACCTCCGGGACAGATGGACTATGGCTACACCTTC.

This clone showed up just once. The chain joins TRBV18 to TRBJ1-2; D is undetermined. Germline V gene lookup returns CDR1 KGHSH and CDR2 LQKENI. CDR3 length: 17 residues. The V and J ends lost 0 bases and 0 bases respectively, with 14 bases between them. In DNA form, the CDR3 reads TGTGCCAGCTCACCACCGATAGGCCAGGCCTCTAACTATGGCTACACCTTC. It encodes CASSPPIGQASNYGYTF.

The CDR3: CASSLEAGTGREAFF. The CDR3 bases are TGCGCCAGCAGCTTGGAAGCCGGGACAGGGCGGGAAGCTTTCTTT. The chain employs TRBV5-1 and TRBJ1-1, with TRBD1 matching over 9 bases. V lost 0 bases and J lost 8; bases outside the gene matches: 8. The CDR3 sequence is 15 residues long. Germline V gives CDR1 SGHRS, CDR2 YFSETQ.

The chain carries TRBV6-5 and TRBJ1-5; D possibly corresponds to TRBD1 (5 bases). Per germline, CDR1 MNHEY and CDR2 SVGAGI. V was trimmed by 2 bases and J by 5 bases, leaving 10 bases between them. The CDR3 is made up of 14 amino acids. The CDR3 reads CASSYVPGDQPQHF. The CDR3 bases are TGTGCCAGCAGTTACGTCCCGGGGGATCAGCCCCAGCATTTT.

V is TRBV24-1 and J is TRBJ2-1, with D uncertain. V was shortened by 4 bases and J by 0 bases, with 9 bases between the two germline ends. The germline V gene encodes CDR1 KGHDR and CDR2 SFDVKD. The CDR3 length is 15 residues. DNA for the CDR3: TGTGCCACCAGTGAGACTCAGAGCTCCTACAATGAGCAGTTCTTC. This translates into CATSETQSSYNEQFF.

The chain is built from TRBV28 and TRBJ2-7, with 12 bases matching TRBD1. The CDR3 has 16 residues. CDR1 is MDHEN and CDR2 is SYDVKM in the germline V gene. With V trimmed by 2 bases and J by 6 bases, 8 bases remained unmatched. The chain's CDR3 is CASSLGTGGDVGEQYF. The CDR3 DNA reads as TGTGCCAGCAGTTTAGGGACAGGGGGCGACGTTGGCGAGCAGTACTTC.

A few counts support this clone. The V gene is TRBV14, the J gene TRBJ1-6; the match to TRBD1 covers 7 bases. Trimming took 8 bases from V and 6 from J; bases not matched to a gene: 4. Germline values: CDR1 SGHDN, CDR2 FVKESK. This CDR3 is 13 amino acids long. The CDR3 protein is CASQGQFNSPLHF. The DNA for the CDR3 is TGTGCCAGCCAGGGACAGTTTAATTCACCCCTCCACTTT.

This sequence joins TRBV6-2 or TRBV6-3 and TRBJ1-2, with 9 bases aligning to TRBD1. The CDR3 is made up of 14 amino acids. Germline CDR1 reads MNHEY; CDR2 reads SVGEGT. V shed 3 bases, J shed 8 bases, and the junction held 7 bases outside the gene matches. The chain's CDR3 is CASSYGTGSLGYTF. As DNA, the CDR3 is TGTGCCAGCAGTTATGGGACAGGGTCCCTCGGCTACACCTTC.

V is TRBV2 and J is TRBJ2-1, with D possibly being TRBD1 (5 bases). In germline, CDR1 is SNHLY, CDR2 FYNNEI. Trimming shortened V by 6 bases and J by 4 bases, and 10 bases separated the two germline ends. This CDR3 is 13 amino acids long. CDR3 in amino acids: CASSPRQYNEQFF. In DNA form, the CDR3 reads TGTGCCAGCAGCCCCAGACAGTACAATGAGCAGTTCTTC.

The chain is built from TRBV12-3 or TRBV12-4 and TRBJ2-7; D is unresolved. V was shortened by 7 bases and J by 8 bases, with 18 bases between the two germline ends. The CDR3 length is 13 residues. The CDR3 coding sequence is TGTGCCAGCACTGACATCCGAAGGTCGCAGCAGTACTTC. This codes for CASTDIRRSQQYF.

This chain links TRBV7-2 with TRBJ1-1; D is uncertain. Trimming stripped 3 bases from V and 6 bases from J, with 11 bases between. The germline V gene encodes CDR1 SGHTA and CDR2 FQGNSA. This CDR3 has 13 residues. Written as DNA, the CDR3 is TGTGCCAGCAGCTTGGGGAGGGTCGCTGAAGCTTTCTTT. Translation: CASSLGRVAEAFF.

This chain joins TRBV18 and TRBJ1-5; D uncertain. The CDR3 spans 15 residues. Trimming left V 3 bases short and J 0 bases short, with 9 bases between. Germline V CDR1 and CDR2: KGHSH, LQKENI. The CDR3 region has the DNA TGTGCCAGCTCACCGCCCCCCTATAGCAATCAGCCCCAGCATTTT. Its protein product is CASSPPPYSNQPQHF.

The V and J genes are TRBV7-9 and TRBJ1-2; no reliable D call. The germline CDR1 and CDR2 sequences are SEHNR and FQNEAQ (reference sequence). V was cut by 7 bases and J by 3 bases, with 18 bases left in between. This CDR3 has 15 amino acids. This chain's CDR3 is CASTPDGYRDYGYTF. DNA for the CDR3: TGTGCCAGCACCCCTGACGGGTACCGCGACTATGGCTACACCTTC.